This T cell receptor beta chain originates from a study of spatial heterogeneity in lung cancer. Study-level information: The 65 or so donors had untreated early-stage non-small cell lung cancer. TCR and UMI combinations that were unique each appeared, on average, more than ten times in raw reads.

CDR1 is SGHTA, CDR2 FQGNSA, per germline. The CDR3 has 17 amino acids. The V gene end was trimmed by 5 bases and the J gene end by 8 bases; junction bases not matched to a gene: 17. This clonotype was seen repeatedly, ten times or more. Individual TCR cDNA molecules each bore their own unique molecular identifier. TCRdb recomputed calls from the 5' RACE reads with MiXCR, one row per CDR3 protein. The table shows over 15,000 distinct CDR3 sequences, with approximately 8.5% occurring only once. Time point noted: blood at routine non-recurrence follow-up after resection. This material consisted of PBMCs, taken at follow-up. V gene TRBV7-2 combines with J gene TRBJ1-2, with 10 nucleotides matching TRBD1. The sequence was collected from a male donor with early-stage non-small cell lung cancer. CDR3 region: CASSPRDRGYPWGGYTF. CDR3 nucleotides: TGTGCCAGCAGCCCCCGGGACAGGGGATACCCTTGGGGAGGCTACACCTTC.